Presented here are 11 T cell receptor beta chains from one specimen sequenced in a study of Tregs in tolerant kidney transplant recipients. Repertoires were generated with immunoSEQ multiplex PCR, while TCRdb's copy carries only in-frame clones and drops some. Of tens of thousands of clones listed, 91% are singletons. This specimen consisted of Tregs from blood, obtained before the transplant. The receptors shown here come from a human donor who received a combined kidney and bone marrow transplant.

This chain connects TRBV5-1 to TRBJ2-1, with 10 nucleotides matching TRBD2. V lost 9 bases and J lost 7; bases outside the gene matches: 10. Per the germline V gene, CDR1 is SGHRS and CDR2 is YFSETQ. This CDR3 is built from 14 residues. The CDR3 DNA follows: TGCGCCACCAGGTTAGCGGGAGGATGGAATGAGCAGTTCTTC. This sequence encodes CATRLAGGWNEQFF. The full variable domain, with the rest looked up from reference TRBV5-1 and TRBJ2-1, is KAGVTQTPRYLIKTRGQQVTLSCSPISGHRSVSWYQQTPGQGLQFLFEYFSETQRNKGNFPGRFSGRQFSNSRSEMNVSTLELGDSALYLCATRLAGGWNEQFFGPGTRLTVL.

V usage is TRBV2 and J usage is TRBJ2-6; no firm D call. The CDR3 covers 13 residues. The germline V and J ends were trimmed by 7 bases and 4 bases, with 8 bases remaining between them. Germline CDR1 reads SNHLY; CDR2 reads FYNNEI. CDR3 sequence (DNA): TGTGCCAGCATGCTTCCCGGGGCCAACGTCCTGACTTTC. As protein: CASMLPGANVLTF.

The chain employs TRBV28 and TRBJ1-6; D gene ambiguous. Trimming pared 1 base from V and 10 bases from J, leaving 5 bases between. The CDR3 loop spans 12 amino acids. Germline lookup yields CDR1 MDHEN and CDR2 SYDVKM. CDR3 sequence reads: CASSLLASPLHF. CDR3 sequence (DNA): TGTGCCAGCAGTTTATTAGCCTCACCCCTCCACTTT.

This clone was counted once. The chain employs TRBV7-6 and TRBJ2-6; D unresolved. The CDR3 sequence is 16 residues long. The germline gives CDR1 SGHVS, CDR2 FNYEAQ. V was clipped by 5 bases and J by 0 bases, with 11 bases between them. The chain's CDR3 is CASSRMGSSGANVLTF. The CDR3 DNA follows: TGTGCCAGCAGCAGGATGGGTAGCTCTGGGGCCAACGTCCTGACTTTC.

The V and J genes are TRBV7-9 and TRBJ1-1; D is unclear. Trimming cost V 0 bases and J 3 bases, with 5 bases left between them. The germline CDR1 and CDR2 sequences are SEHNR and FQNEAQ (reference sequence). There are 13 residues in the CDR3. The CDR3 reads CASSLATDTEAFF. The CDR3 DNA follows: TGTGCCAGCAGCTTAGCAACAGACACTGAAGCTTTCTTT.

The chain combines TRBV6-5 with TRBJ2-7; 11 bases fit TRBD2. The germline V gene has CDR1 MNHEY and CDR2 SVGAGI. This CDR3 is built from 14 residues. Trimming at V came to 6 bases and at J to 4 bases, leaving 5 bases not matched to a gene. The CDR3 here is CASSRSGRAYEQYF. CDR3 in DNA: TGTGCCAGCAGCCGTAGCGGGAGGGCGTACGAGCAGTACTTC.

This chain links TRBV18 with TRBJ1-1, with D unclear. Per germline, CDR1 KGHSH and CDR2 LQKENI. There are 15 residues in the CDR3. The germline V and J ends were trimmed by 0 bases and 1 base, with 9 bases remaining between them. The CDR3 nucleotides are TGTGCCAGCTCACCACCGAGCAGACAGAACACTGAAGCTTTCTTT. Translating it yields CASSPPSRQNTEAFF. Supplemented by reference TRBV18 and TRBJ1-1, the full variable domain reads NAGVMQNPRHLVRRRGQEARLRCSPMKGHSHVYWYRQLPEEGLKFMVYLQKENIIDESGMPKERFSAEFPKEGPSILRIQQVVRGDSAAYFCASSPPSRQNTEAFFGQGTRLTVV.

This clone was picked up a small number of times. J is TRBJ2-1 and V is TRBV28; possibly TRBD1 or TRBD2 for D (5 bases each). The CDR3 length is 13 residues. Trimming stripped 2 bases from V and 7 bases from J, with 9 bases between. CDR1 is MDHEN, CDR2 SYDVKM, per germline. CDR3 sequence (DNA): TGTGCCAGCAGTTTAGGGACCTTGAATGAGCAGTTCTTC. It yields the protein CASSLGTLNEQFF.

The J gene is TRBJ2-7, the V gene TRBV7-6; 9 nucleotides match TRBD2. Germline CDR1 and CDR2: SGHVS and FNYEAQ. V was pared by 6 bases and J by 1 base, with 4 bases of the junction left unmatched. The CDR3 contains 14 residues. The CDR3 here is CASRGLAGSYEQYF. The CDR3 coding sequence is TGTGCCAGCAGAGGGCTAGCGGGATCCTACGAGCAGTACTTC.

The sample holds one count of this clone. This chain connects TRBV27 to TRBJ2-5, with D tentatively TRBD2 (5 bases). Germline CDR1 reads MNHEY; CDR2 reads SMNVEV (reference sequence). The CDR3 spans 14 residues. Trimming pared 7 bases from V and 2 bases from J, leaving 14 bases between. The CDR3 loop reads CASKLRTVQETQYF. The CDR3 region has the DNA TGTGCCAGCAAACTGAGGACTGTTCAAGAGACCCAGTACTTC.

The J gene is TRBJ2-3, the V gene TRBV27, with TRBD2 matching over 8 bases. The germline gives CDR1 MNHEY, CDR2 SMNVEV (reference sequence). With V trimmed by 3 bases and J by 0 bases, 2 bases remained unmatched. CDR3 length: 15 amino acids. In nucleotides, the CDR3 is TGTGCCAGCAGTTTTACGGGAGGGAGCACAGATACGCAGTATTTT. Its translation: CASSFTGGSTDTQYF.